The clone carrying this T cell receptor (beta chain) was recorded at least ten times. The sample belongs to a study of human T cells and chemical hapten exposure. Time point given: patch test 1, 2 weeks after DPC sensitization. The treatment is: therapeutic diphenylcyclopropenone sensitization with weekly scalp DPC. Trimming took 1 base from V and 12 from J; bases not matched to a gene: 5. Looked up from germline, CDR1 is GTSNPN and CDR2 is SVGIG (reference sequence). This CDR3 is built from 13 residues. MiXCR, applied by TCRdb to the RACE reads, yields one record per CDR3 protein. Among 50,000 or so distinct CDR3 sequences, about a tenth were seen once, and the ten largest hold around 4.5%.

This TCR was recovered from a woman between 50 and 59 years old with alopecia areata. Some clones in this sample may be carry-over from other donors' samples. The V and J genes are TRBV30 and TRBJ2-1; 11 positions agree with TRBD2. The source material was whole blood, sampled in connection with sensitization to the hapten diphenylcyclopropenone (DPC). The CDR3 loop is CAWSGLAGQGQFF. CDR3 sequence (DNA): TGTGCCTGGAGTGGACTAGCGGGACAGGGGCAGTTCTTC.